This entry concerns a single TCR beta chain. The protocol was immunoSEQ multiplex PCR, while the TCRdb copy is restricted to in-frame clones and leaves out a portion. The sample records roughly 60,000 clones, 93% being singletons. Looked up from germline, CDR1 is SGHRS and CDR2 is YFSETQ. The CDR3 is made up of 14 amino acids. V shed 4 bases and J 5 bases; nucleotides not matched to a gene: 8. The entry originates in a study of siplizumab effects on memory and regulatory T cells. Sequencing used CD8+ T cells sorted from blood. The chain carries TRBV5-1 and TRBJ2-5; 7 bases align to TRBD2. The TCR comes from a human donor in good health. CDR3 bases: TGCGCCAGCAGCCCAACTAGCGAAGGGGAGACCCAGTACTTC. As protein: CASSPTSEGETQYF.